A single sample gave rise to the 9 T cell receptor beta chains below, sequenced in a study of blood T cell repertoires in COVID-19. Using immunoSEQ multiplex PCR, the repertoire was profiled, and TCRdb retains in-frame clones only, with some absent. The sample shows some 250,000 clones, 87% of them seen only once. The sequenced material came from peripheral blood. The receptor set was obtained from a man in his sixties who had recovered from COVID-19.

CDR3 sequence (DNA): TGTGCCAGCAGTTTGCGGCGGGGGGGTGTAGATACGCAGTATTTT. Protein product: CASSLRRGGVDTQYF. The chain joins TRBV27 to TRBJ2-3; TRBD2 matches at 9 bases. The trim removed 3 bases at V and 5 bases at J, leaving 6 bases unmatched. This CDR3 spans 15 amino acids. CDR1 and CDR2 from the germline V gene are MNHEY and SMNVEV (reference sequence).

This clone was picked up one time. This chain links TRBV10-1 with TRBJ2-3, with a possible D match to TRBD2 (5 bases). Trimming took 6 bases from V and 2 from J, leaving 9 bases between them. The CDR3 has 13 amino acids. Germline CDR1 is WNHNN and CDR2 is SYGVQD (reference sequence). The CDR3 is CASSLATTDTQYF. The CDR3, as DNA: TGCGCCAGCAGCCTAGCTACCACAGATACGCAGTATTTT.

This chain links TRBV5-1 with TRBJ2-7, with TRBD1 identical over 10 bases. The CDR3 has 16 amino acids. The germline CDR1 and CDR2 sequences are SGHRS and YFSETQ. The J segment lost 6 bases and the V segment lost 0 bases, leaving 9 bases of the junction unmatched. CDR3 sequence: CASSLEPDRGDTEQYF. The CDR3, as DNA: TGCGCCAGCAGCTTGGAACCGGACAGGGGGGACACCGAGCAGTACTTC.

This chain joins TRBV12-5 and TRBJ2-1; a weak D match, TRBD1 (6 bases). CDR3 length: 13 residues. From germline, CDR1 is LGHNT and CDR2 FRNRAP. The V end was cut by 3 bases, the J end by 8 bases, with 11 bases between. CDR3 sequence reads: CASGFGQGHEQFF. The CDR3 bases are TGTGCTAGTGGTTTCGGCCAGGGGCATGAGCAGTTCTTC.

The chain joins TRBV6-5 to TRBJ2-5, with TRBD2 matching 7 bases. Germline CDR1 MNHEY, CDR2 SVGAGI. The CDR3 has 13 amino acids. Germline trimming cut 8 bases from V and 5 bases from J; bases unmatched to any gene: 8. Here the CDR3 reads CASYRLAGETQYF. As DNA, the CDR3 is TGTGCCAGCTATAGACTAGCCGGCGAGACCCAGTACTTC.

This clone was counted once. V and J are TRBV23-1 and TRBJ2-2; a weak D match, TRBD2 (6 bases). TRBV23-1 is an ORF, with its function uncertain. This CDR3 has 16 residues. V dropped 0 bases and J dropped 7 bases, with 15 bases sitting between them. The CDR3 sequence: CASSQSRRGASGELFF. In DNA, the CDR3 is TGCGCCAGCAGTCAATCGAGGCGGGGAGCGAGCGGGGAGCTGTTTTTT.

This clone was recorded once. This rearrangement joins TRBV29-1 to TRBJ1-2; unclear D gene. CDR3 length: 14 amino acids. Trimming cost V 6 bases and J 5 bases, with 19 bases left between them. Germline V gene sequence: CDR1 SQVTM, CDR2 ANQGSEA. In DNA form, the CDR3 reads TGCAGCGTGGAGGTTGCCCCCGGGATATATGGCTACACCTTC. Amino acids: CSVEVAPGIYGYTF. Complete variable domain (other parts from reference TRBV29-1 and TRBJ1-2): SAVISQKPSRDICQRGTSLTIQCQVDSQVTMMFWYRQQPGQSLTLIATANQGSEATYESGFVIDKFPISRPNLTFSTLTVSNMSPEDSSIYLCSVEVAPGIYGYTFGSGTRLTVV.

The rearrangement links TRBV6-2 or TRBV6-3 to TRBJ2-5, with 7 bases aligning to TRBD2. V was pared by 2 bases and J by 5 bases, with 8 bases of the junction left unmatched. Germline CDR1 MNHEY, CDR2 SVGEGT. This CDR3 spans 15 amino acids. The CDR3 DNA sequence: TGTGCCAGCAGTTACCGGGGACTACCGGGGGAGACCCAGTACTTC. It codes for CASSYRGLPGETQYF.

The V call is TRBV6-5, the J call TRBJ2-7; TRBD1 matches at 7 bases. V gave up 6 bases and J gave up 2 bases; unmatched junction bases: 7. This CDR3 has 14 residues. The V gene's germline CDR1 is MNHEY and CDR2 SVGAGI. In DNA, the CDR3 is TGTGCCAGCAGAGAGCCGGGACAGCCCTACGAGCAGTACTTC. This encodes CASREPGQPYEQYF.